This is a list of T cell receptor beta chains from one sample in a study of T cell repertoires in cytomegalovirus infection. TCRdb re-derived calls from the reads in MiXCR, one entry per CDR3 protein. The sample holds roughly 310,000 distinct CDR3 sequences, about 17% seen once. The sample consisted of PBMCs. The source of these receptors is a human donor in good health (CMV status not recorded). Some clones in this sample may be carry-over from other donors' samples. Both conserved end residues are part of each CDR3. A D gene is named only where the DNA matches it firmly. Not all rows give a size; the values are once, few, many and, for expanded clones, a class.

abundance,v_gene,j_gene,d_gene,CDR3aa,CDR3nt
many,TRBV12-3/TRBV12-4,TRBJ2-7,.,CASSRDYEQYF,TGTGCCAGCAGCCGTGATTACGAGCAGTACTTC
few,TRBV20-1,TRBJ1-5,.,CSASASAGAYQPQHF,TGCAGTGCTAGTGCGTCGGCAGGAGCCTATCAGCCCCAGCATTTT
few,TRBV6-6,TRBJ2-5,.,CASSLPKGTAETQYF,TGTGCCAGCAGTCTACCCAAGGGGACCGCGGAGACCCAGTACTTC
.,TRBV10-3,TRBJ2-5,.,CAISEQLTQETQYF,TGTGCCATCAGCGAACAGCTAACCCAAGAGACCCAGTACTTC
many,TRBV10-3,TRBJ2-7,.,CAISEERDSAYEQYF,TGTGCCATCAGTGAGGAGCGGGACAGTGCCTACGAGCAGTACTTC
many,TRBV6-5,TRBJ1-2,.,CASRARGLNYGYTF,TGTGCCAGCAGGGCCCGGGGGTTGAACTATGGCTACACCTTC
many,TRBV28,TRBJ2-5,TRBD2,CASSYSGGARGETQYF,TGTGCCAGCAGTTATAGCGGGGGGGCGAGAGGAGAGACCCAGTACTTC
.,TRBV27,TRBJ1-6,.,CASSFRWSSYNSPLHF,TGTGCCAGCAGTTTTCGTTGGAGCTCCTATAATTCACCCCTCCACTTT
few,TRBV19,TRBJ2-1,.,CASSIFGTQPTGEQFF,TGTGCCAGTAGTATATTTGGGACACAACCAACAGGGGAGCAGTTCTTC
many,TRBV7-2,TRBJ1-1,.,CASSPNAPTGMNTEAFF,TGTGCCAGCAGCCCCAACGCCCCGACCGGAATGAACACTGAAGCTTTCTTT
.,TRBV5-1,TRBJ2-1,.,CASSSTLGEQFF,TGCGCCAGCAGCTCCACCCTCGGTGAGCAGTTCTTC
few,TRBV28,TRBJ1-6,.,CASSFSGAGSPLHF,TGTGCCAGCAGTTTTTCAGGGGCAGGTTCACCCCTCCACTTT
many,TRBV6-1,TRBJ2-6,.,CASSHLVSGANVLTF,TGTGCCAGCAGTCACCTTGTCTCTGGGGCCAACGTCCTGACTTTC
.,TRBV20-1,TRBJ2-3,TRBD1,CSAPDRRALDTQYF,TGCAGTGCCCCGGACAGGCGGGCTCTGGATACGCAGTATTTT
.,TRBV6-2/TRBV6-3,TRBJ2-5,.,CASSYGGETQYF,TGTGCCAGCAGTTACGGAGGAGAGACCCAGTACTTC
few,TRBV6-6,TRBJ2-1,.,CASSRDAAAEEQFF,TGTGCCAGCAGTCGGGACGCTGCGGCAGAAGAGCAGTTCTTC
many,TRBV12-3/TRBV12-4,TRBJ1-2,TRBD1,CASSAGTGGGYGYTF,TGTGCCAGCAGTGCCGGGACAGGGGGCGGCTATGGCTACACCTTC
many,TRBV7-9,TRBJ1-1,.,CASTPRGDTEAFF,TGTGCCAGCACCCCACGGGGGGACACTGAAGCTTTCTTT
many,TRBV2,TRBJ1-4,.,CASSEWAKEKLFF,TGTGCCAGCAGTGAATGGGCAAAGGAAAAACTGTTTTTT
.,TRBV25-1,TRBJ1-6,.,CASRLGAYNSPLHF,TGTGCCAGCAGGCTAGGGGCGTATAATTCACCCCTCCACTTT
many,TRBV7-2,TRBJ1-1,.,CASSLDRAALNTEAFF,TGTGCCAGCAGCTTAGATAGGGCAGCCTTGAACACTGAAGCTTTCTTT
.,TRBV10-3,TRBJ2-2,.,CAISESNRPPGNPGELFF,TGTGCCATCAGTGAGTCAAACCGGCCTCCAGGGAATCCCGGGGAGCTGTTTTTT
few,TRBV7-9,TRBJ2-3,.,CASSSIGSPPDTQYF,TGTGCCAGCAGCTCCATCGGTTCCCCTCCGGATACGCAGTATTTT
few,TRBV29-1,TRBJ2-5,.,CSVEDGEGWETQYF,TGCAGCGTTGAAGATGGAGAGGGCTGGGAGACCCAGTACTTC
few,TRBV12-3/TRBV12-4,TRBJ2-5,TRBD2,CASSLTSGDRTQYF,TGTGCCAGCAGTCTGACTAGCGGGGATCGGACCCAGTACTTC
.,TRBV20-1,TRBJ1-2,.,CSAREGPGLYGYTF,TGCAGTGCTAGGGAGGGCCCAGGGCTTTATGGCTACACCTTC
many,TRBV6-1,TRBJ1-5,.,CASRDPGHWGQPQHF,TGTGCCAGCAGGGATCCGGGACACTGGGGGCAGCCCCAGCATTTT
few,TRBV20-1,TRBJ1-5,TRBD1,CSARGRQGAGPQHF,TGCAGTGCTAGAGGTAGACAGGGGGCAGGTCCCCAGCATTTT
many,TRBV7-8,TRBJ2-7,.,CASSLAAGATSEQYF,TGTGCCAGCAGCTTAGCGGCGGGGGCGACTTCCGAGCAGTACTTC
few,TRBV10-3,TRBJ1-5,.,CASHGGLGNQPQHF,TGTGCCAGCCACGGAGGATTGGGCAATCAGCCCCAGCATTTT
many,TRBV12-3/TRBV12-4,TRBJ1-4,.,CASTPSVRPFEKLFF,TGTGCCAGCACCCCGAGTGTGAGGCCTTTTGAAAAACTGTTTTTT
.,TRBV20-1,TRBJ1-6,.,CSARDRPGSSYNSPLHF,TGCAGTGCTAGAGATCGCCCCGGAAGCTCCTATAATTCACCCCTCCACTTT
many,TRBV7-3,TRBJ1-1,.,CASSSGVLRGTEAFF,TGTGCCAGCAGCTCCGGGGTTCTGAGGGGCACTGAAGCTTTCTTT
.,TRBV18,TRBJ2-7,.,CASSPPGLTYEQYF,TGTGCCAGCTCACCCCCGGGGTTAACCTACGAGCAGTACTTC
few,TRBV5-1,TRBJ1-3,.,CASSWTNSESGNTIYF,TGCGCCAGCAGCTGGACGAACTCGGAATCTGGAAACACCATATATTTT
many,TRBV7-8,TRBJ2-7,TRBD2,CASLPGGGADEQYF,TGTGCCAGCCTACCGGGCGGGGGGGCCGACGAGCAGTACTTC
.,TRBV24-1,TRBJ2-5,.,CATSRTKDEATETQYF,TGTGCCACCAGTCGAACTAAGGACGAGGCGACGGAGACCCAGTACTTC
few,TRBV18,TRBJ2-2,.,CASSPNPGHPANTGELFF,TGTGCCAGCTCACCAAATCCGGGACACCCGGCGAACACCGGGGAGCTGTTTTTT
few,TRBV24-1,TRBJ1-2,.,CATSEAGTLYGYTF,TGTGCCACCAGTGAAGCCGGGACACTTTATGGCTACACCTTC
few,TRBV4-3,TRBJ2-5,.,CASSQDRVRTQYF,TGCGCCAGCAGCCAAGACCGGGTCAGGACCCAGTACTTC
few,TRBV7-2,TRBJ2-3,TRBD1,CASSLGGQVSTDTQYF,TGTGCCAGCAGCTTAGGGGGACAGGTTAGCACAGATACGCAGTATTTT
many,TRBV4-3,TRBJ2-5,.,CASSQNPNGQGETQYF,TGCGCCAGCAGCCAAAATCCGAATGGGCAGGGTGAGACCCAGTACTTC
.,TRBV25-1,TRBJ1-1,.,CASMGWGVTEAFF,TGTGCCAGCATGGGATGGGGGGTTACTGAAGCTTTCTTT
many,TRBV12-3/TRBV12-4,TRBJ2-5,.,CASTGGTAQETQYF,TGTGCCAGCACGGGCGGGACAGCACAAGAGACCCAGTACTTC
.,TRBV28,TRBJ2-3,.,CASSFRAGFIPADTQYF,TGTGCCAGCAGTTTCCGGGCCGGGTTTATTCCCGCAGATACGCAGTATTTT
many,TRBV7-8,TRBJ1-3,.,CASSFSSSGNTIYF,TGTGCCAGCAGCTTCAGCTCCTCTGGAAACACCATATATTTT
many,TRBV6-2/TRBV6-3,TRBJ1-5,.,CASNRQWNQPQHF,TGTGCCAGCAACCGACAGTGGAACCAGCCCCAGCATTTT
.,TRBV12-5,TRBJ1-5,.,CASGLGVVQPQHF,TGTGCTAGTGGTTTGGGCGTGGTTCAGCCCCAGCATTTT
few,TRBV12-3/TRBV12-4,TRBJ2-3,.,CASSLWASDTQYF,TGTGCCAGCAGTTTATGGGCATCAGATACGCAGTATTTT
many,TRBV11-2,TRBJ2-1,.,CASSFKTGGDRDNEQFF,TGTGCCAGCAGCTTTAAGACCGGGGGCGACCGGGACAATGAGCAGTTCTTC
few,TRBV20-1,TRBJ2-7,TRBD1,CSARDQGASSYEQYF,TGCAGTGCTAGAGATCAGGGGGCCAGCTCCTACGAGCAGTACTTC
many,TRBV7-7,TRBJ2-7,.,CASSLGVRGGFDEQYF,TGTGCTAGCAGCTTAGGCGTTCGTGGGGGGTTTGACGAGCAGTACTTC
.,TRBV7-4,TRBJ2-3,.,CASSTGGPAQYF,TGTGCCAGCAGCACTGGGGGGCCAGCGCAGTATTTT
.,TRBV12-3/TRBV12-4,TRBJ1-1,.,CASSLALNSPGAEAFF,TGTGCCAGCAGTTTAGCCCTGAACTCCCCGGGCGCTGAAGCTTTCTTT
many,TRBV28,TRBJ1-5,.,CASSPLGNSNQPQHF,TGTGCCAGCAGTCCCCTAGGGAATAGCAATCAGCCCCAGCATTTT